The next 9 T cell receptor beta chains were all read from a single sample in a study of shared clonotypes between healthy human individuals. Method: immunoSEQ multiplex PCR; TCRdb's copy keeps in-frame clones and lacks some. This sample has about 380,000 clones, with around 96% found just once. Sequences were obtained from memory CD8+ T cells sorted from blood. Noted subset: CD45RO+ cells pooled with CCR7-negative TemRA cells. Receptors originate from a man under 40 in good health.

The rearrangement links TRBV7-9 to TRBJ1-1, with TRBD1 as a possible D gene (6 bases). Trimming removed 2 bases at V and 10 bases at J, with 17 bases between. The CDR3 contains 14 residues. From germline, CDR1 is SEHNR and CDR2 FQNEAQ (reference sequence). CDR3: CASSLRAGGEGAFF. CDR3 in DNA: TGTGCCAGCAGCTTAAGGGCCGGGGGCGAGGGAGCTTTCTTT.

V gene TRBV7-2 combines with J gene TRBJ2-3, with 7 bases that match TRBD1. The CDR3 totals 14 residues. From germline, CDR1 is SGHTA and CDR2 FQGNSA. V shed 5 bases, J shed 0 bases, and the junction held 2 bases outside the gene matches. The CDR3 protein is CASSPGQSTDTQYF. CDR3 in DNA: TGTGCCAGCAGCCCGGGACAGAGCACAGATACGCAGTATTTT.

V usage is TRBV28 and J usage is TRBJ2-3; D unresolved. The CDR3 is 16 amino acids. The V gene's germline CDR1 is MDHEN and CDR2 SYDVKM. V gave up 3 bases and J gave up 4 bases, with 17 bases separating them. CDR3 coding DNA: TGTGCCAGCAGTTTGTCGGGCCCCAGTCCGGCAGATACGCAGTATTTT. The encoded protein is CASSLSGPSPADTQYF.

This rearrangement joins TRBV7-8 to TRBJ2-5, with D possibly TRBD2 on 6 matching bases. Germline V lookup: CDR1 SGHVS, CDR2 FQNEAQ. Trimming took 6 bases from V and 4 from J, leaving 24 bases between them. The CDR3 sequence is 17 residues long. CDR3 protein: CASSIEAGRGWGETQYF. For the CDR3, the DNA is TGTGCCAGCAGTATAGAGGCAGGGCGGGGTTGGGGAGAGACCCAGTACTTC.

In DNA form, the CDR3 reads TGTGCCAGCAGCTTAGACTCATGGCTCATCACAGATACGCAGTATTTT. Translation gives CASSLDSWLITDTQYF. The chain combines TRBV7-9 with TRBJ2-3; D is undetermined. The CDR3 totals 16 residues. Trimming removed 1 base at V and 2 bases at J, with 13 bases between. Germline-derived CDR1 and CDR2 are SEHNR and FQNEAQ (reference sequence).

This CDR3 reads CASRLMVAGGETQYF. The CDR3 region has the DNA TGTGCCAGCAGATTGATGGTAGCGGGAGGAGAGACCCAGTACTTC. V usage is TRBV7-8 and J usage is TRBJ2-5; TRBD2 matches 10 bases. The CDR3 has 15 amino acids. The germline V gene encodes CDR1 SGHVS and CDR2 FQNEAQ. Trimming cost V 6 bases and J 4 bases; bases outside gene matches: 8.

V and J are TRBV28 and TRBJ2-5; no reliable D call. The CDR3 has 13 residues. Germline V gene lookup returns CDR1 MDHEN and CDR2 SYDVKM. Trimming took 5 bases from V and 4 from J, leaving 11 bases between them. In nucleotides, the CDR3 is TGTGCCAGCAGTCTGCCGCCGCTAGAGACCCAGTACTTC. The encoded protein is CASSLPPLETQYF.

This sequence joins TRBV9 and TRBJ1-4; the D is unclear. Trimming cost V 0 bases and J 11 bases, with 23 bases left between them. From germline, CDR1 is SGDLS and CDR2 YYNGEE. This CDR3 has 17 residues. The CDR3 reads CASSVVWEGRGSVKLFF. CDR3 sequence (DNA): TGTGCCAGCAGCGTAGTATGGGAGGGCCGGGGATCGGTGAAACTGTTTTTT.

The J gene is TRBJ2-3, the V gene TRBV2, with a possible D match to TRBD1 (5 bases). Trimming left V 8 bases short and J 2 bases short, with 11 bases between. There are 13 residues in the CDR3. CDR1 is SNHLY, CDR2 FYNNEI, per germline. CDR3 sequence: CASGAEYTDTQYF. CDR3 nucleotide sequence: TGTGCCAGCGGGGCTGAGTACACAGATACGCAGTATTTT.